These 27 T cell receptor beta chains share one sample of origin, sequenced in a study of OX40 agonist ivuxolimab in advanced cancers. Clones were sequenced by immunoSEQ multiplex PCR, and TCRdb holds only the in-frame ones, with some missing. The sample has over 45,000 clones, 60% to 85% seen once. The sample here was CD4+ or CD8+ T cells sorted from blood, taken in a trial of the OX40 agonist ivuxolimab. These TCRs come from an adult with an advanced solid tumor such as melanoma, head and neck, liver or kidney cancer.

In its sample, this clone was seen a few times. The chain's CDR3 is CASSPTHRQGRETQYF. The CDR3 bases are TGTGCCAGCAGCCCTACCCATAGACAGGGCCGGGAGACCCAGTACTTC. The J gene is TRBJ2-5, the V gene TRBV7-2, with 7 bases matching TRBD1. Germline CDR1 is SGHTA and CDR2 is FQGNSA. V shed 5 bases and J 5 bases; nucleotides not matched to a gene: 14. The CDR3 is 16 residues long.

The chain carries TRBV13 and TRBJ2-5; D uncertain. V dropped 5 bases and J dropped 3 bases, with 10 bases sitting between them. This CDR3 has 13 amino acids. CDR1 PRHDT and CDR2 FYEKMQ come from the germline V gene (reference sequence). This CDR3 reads CASSLPGEETQYF. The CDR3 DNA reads TGTGCCAGCAGCCTCCCAGGTGAAGAGACCCAGTACTTC.

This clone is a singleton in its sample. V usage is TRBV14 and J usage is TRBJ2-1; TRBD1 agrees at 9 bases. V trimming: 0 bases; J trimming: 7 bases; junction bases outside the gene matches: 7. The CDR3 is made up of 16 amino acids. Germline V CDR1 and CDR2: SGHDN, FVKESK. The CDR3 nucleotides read TGTGCCAGCAGCCAAGAGGGACAGGGAAGATCAAATGAGCAGTTCTTC. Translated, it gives CASSQEGQGRSNEQFF.

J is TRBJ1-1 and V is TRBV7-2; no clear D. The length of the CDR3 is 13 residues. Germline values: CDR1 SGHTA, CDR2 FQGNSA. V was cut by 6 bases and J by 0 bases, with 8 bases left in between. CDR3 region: CASSRALNTEAFF. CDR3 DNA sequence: TGTGCCAGCAGTAGGGCCTTGAACACTGAAGCTTTCTTT.

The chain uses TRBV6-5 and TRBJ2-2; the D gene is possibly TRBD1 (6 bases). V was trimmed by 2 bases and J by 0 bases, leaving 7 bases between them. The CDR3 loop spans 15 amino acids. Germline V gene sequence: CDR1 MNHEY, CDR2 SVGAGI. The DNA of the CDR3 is TGTGCCAGCAGTTACGGGACAACGAACACCGGGGAGCTGTTTTTT. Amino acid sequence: CASSYGTTNTGELFF.

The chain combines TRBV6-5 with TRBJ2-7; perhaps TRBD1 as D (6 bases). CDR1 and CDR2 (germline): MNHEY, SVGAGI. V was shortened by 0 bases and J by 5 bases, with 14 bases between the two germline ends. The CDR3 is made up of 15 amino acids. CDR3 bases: TGTGCCAGCAGTTACTCGAGGCAGGGGTACAACGAGCAGTACTTC. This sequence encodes CASSYSRQGYNEQYF.

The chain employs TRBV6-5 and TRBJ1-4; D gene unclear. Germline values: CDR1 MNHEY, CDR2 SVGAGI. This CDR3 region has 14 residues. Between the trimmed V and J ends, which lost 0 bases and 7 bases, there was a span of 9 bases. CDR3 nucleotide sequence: TGTGCCAGCAGTTACTCGAGAGGGTTTGAAAAACTGTTTTTT. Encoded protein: CASSYSRGFEKLFF.

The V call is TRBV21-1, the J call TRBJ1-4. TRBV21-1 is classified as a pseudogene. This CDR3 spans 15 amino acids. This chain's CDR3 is CASSYGSSTNEKLFF. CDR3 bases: TGTGCCAGCAGCTATGGGAGTTCAACTAATGAAAAACTGTTTTTT.

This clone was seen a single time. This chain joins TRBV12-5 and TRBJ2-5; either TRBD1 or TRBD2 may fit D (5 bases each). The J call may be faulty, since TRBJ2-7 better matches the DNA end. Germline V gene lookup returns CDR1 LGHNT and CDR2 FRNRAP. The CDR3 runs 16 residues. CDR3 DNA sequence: TGTGCTAGTGGTTTGGAATTCCGGGGACCGGGGAACGAGCAGTACTTC. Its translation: CASGLEFRGPGNEQYF.

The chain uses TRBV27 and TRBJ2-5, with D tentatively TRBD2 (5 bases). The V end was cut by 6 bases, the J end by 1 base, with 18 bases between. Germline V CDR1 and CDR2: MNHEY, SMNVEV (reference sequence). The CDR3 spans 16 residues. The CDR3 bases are TGTGCCAGCAGCCCACGTCATTCCGGGATCCAAGAGACCCAGTACTTC. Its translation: CASSPRHSGIQETQYF.

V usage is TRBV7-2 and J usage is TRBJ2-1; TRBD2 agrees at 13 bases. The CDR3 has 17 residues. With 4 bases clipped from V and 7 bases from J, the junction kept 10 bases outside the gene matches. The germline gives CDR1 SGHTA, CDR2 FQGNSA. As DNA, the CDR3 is TGTGCCAGCAGCTGGGGGGGACTAGCGGGAACGAGGAATGAGCAGTTCTTC. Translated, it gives CASSWGGLAGTRNEQFF. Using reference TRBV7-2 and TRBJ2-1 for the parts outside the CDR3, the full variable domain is GAGVSQSPSNKVTEKGKDVELRCDPISGHTALYWYRQSLGQGLEFLIYFQGNSAPDKSGLPSDRFSAERTGGSVSTLTIQRTQQEDSAVYLCASSWGGLAGTRNEQFFGPGTRLTVL.

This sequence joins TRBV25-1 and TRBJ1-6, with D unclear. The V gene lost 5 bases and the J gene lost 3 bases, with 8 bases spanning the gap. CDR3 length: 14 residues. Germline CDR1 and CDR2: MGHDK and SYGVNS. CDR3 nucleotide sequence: TGTGCCAGCAGTTGGACGGACTATAATTCACCCCTCCACTTT. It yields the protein CASSWTDYNSPLHF.

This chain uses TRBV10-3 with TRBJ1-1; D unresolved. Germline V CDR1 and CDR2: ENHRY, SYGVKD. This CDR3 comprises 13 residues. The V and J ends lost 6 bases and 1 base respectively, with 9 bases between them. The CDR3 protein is CAIRGWGNTEAFF. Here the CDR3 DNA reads TGTGCCATCAGGGGGTGGGGGAACACTGAAGCTTTCTTT.

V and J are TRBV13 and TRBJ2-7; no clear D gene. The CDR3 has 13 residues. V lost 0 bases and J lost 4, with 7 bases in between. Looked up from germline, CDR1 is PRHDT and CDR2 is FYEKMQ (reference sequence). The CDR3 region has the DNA TGTGCCAGCAGCTTAGGACTGCTATACGAGCAGTACTTC. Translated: CASSLGLLYEQYF.

CDR3 DNA sequence: TGCGCCAGCAGCCACGGAATCCCAGGTTCCGGGACGGTGAATTCACCCCTCCACTTT. Translating it yields CASSHGIPGSGTVNSPLHF. This chain joins TRBV4-1 and TRBJ1-6, with a weak D call TRBD1 (5 bases). V gave up 3 bases and J gave up 7 bases, with 25 bases separating them. The V gene's germline CDR1 is MGHRA and CDR2 YSYEKL. This CDR3 is built from 19 residues.

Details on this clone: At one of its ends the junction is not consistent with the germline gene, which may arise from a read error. CDR3 region: CASNPRGNSGELFF. The CDR3 DNA reads as TGTGCCAGCAACCCCAGGGGGAACTCCGGGGAGCTGTTTTTT. This chain links TRBV5-6 with TRBJ2-2; 7 positions agree with TRBD1. The CDR3 has 14 amino acids. Per the germline V gene, CDR1 is SGHDT and CDR2 is YYEEEE.

The CDR3 coding sequence is TGTGCCAGCAGTCCAGGTACTTCTGGGGCCAACGTCCTGACTTTC. Encoded protein: CASSPGTSGANVLTF. The rearrangement uses TRBV6-6 and TRBJ2-6; unclear D gene. Trimming left V 5 bases short and J 1 base short, with 9 bases between. Germline V gene lookup returns CDR1 MNHNY and CDR2 SVGAGI (reference sequence). The CDR3 consists of 15 residues.

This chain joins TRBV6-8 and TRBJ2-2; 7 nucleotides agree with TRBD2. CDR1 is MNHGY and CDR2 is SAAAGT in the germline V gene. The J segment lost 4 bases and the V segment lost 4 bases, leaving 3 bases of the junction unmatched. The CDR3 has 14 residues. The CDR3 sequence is CASSWDYLTGELFF. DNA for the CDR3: TGTGCCAGCAGTTGGGACTACCTCACCGGGGAGCTGTTTTTT.

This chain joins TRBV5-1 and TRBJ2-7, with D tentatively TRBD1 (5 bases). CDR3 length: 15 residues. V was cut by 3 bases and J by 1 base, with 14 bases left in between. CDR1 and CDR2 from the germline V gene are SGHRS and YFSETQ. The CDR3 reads CASSSGPGFSYEQYF. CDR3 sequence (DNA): TGCGCCAGCAGCTCTGGTCCAGGGTTTTCCTACGAGCAGTACTTC.

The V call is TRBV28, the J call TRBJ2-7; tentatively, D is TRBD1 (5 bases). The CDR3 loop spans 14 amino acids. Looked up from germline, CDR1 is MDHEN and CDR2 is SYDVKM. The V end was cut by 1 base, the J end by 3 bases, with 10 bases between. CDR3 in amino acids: CASSLSGFFYEQYF. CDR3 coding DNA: TGTGCCAGCAGTTTATCAGGGTTTTTCTACGAGCAGTACTTC.

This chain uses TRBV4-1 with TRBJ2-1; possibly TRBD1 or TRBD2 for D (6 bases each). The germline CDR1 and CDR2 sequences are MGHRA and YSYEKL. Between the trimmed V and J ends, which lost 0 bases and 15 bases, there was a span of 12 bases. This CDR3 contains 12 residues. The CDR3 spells CASSQDPGALFF. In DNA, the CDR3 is TGCGCCAGCAGCCAAGATCCGGGGGCCCTGTTCTTC.

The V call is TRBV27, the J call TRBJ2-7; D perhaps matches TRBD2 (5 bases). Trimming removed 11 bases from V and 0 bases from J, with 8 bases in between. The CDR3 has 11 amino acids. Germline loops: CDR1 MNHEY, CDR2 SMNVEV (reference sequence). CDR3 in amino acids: CAEGSSYEQYF. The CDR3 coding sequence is TGTGCCGAGGGAAGCTCCTACGAGCAGTACTTC.

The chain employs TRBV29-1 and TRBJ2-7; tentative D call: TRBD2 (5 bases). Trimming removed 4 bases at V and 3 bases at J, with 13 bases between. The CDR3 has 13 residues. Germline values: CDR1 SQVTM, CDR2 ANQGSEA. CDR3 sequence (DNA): TGCAGCGTTGGACTTAACGGGATCTACGAGCAGTACTTC. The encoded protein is CSVGLNGIYEQYF.

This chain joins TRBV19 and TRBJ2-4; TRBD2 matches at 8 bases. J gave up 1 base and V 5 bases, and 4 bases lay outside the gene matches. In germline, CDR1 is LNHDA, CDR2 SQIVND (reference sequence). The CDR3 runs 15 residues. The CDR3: CASSRGGYAKNIQYF. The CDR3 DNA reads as TGTGCCAGTAGTCGGGGGGGGTACGCCAAAAACATTCAGTACTTC.

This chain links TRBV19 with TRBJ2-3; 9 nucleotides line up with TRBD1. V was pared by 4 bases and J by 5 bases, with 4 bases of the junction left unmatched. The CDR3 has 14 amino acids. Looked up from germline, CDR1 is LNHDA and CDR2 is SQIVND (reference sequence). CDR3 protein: CASSKGQGGDTQYF. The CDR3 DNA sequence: TGTGCCAGTAGTAAGGGACAGGGAGGAGATACGCAGTATTTT.

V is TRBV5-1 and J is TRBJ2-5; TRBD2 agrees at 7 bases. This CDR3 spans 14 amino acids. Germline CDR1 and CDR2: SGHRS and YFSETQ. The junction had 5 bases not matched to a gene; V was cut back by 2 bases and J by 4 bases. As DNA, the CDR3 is TGCGCCAGCAGCTTACGACTAGCATCAGAGACCCAGTACTTC. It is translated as CASSLRLASETQYF.

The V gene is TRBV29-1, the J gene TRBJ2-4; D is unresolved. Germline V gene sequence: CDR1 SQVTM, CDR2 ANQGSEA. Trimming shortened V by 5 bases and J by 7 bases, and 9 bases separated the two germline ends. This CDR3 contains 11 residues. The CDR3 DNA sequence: TGCAGCGTTTACGGGTCCAACATTCAGTACTTC. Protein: CSVYGSNIQYF.